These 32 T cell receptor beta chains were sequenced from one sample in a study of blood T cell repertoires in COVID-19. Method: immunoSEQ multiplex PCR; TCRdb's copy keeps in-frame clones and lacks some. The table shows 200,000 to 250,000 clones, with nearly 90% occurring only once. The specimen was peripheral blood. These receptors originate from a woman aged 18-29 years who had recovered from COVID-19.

The CDR3 region is CASSYESAEAFF. The DNA for the CDR3 is TGTGCCAGCAGTTATGAGAGCGCTGAAGCTTTCTTT. The chain links TRBV6-2 or TRBV6-3 to TRBJ1-1; D gene uncertain. The CDR3 is 12 amino acids. Trimming stripped 3 bases from V and 6 bases from J, with 8 bases between. Germline V gives CDR1 MNHEY, CDR2 SVGEGT.

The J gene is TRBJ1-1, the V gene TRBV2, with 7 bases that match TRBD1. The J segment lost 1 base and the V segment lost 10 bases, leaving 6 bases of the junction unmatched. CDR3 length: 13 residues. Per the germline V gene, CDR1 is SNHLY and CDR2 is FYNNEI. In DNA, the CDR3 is TGTGCCACCTCCAGGGGGGAGAACACTGAAGCTTTCTTT. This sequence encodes CATSRGENTEAFF.

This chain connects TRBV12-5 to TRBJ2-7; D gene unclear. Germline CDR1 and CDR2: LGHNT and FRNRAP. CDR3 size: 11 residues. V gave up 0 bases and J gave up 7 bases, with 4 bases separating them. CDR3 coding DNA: TGTGCTAGTGGTTTGGTACGGGAGCAGTACTTC. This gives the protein CASGLVREQYF.

CDR3 loop: CAWSLWTSGPTDTQYF. The CDR3 DNA follows: TGTGCCTGGAGTTTGTGGACTAGCGGGCCCACAGATACGCAGTATTTT. V usage is TRBV30 and J usage is TRBJ2-3; the match to TRBD2 covers 11 bases. This CDR3 region has 16 residues. The V and J ends lost 2 bases and 2 bases, in that order; junction bases with no gene match: 6. Germline values: CDR1 GTSNPN, CDR2 SVGIG (reference sequence).

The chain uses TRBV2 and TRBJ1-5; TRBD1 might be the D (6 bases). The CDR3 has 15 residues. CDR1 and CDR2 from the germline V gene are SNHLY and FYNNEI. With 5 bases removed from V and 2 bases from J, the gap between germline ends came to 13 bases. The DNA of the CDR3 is TGTGCCAGCAGTACAGGGTTATGGGGCAATCAGCCCCAGCATTTT. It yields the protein CASSTGLWGNQPQHF.

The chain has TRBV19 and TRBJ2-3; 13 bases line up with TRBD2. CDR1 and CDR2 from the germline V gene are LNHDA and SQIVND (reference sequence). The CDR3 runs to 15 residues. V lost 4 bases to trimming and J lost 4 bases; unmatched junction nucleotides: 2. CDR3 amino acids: CASSRGLAGPDTQYF. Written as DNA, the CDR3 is TGTGCCAGTAGTAGGGGACTAGCGGGGCCAGATACGCAGTATTTT.

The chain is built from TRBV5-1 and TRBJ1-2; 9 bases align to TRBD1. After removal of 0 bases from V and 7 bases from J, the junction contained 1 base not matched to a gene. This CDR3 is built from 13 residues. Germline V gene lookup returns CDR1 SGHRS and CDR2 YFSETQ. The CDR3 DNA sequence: TGCGCCAGCAGCTTGGGGACAGGGGCTGGCTACACCTTC. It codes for CASSLGTGAGYTF.

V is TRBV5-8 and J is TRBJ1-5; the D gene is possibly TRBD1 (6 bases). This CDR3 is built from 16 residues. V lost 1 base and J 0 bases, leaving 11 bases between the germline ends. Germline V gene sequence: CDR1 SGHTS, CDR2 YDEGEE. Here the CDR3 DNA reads TGTGCCAGCAGCTTGAAGGGGGGGTATAGCAATCAGCCCCAGCATTTT. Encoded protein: CASSLKGGYSNQPQHF.

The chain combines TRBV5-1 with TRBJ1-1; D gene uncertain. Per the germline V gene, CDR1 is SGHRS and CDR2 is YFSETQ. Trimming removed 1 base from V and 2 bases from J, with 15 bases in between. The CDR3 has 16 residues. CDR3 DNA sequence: TGCGCCAGCAGCTTGAGAGCCCCCACCTTAAACACTGAAGCTTTCTTT. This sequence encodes CASSLRAPTLNTEAFF.

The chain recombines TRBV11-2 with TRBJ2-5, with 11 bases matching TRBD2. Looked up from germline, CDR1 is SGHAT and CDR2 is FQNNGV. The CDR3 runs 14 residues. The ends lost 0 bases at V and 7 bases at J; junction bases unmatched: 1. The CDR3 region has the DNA TGTGCCAGCAGCTTAGATGGACTAGCGGGGACCCAGTACTTC. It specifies CASSLDGLAGTQYF. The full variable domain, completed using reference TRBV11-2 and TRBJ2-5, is EAGVAQSPRYKIIEKRQSVAFWCNPISGHATLYWYQQILGQGPKLLIQFQNNGVVDDSQLPKDRFSAERLKGVDSTLKIQPAKLEDSAVYLCASSLDGLAGTQYFGPGTRLLVL.

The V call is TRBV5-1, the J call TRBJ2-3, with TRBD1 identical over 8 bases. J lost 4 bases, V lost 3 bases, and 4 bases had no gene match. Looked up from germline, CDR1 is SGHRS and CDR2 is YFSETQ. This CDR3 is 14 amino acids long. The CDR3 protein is CASSSDRGSDTQYF. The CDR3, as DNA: TGCGCCAGCAGCTCCGACAGGGGCTCAGATACGCAGTATTTT.

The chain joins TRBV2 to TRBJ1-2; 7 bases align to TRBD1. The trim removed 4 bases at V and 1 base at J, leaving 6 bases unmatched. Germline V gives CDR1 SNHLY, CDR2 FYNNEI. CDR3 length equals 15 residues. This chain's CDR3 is CASSVGQQLNYGYTF. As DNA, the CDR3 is TGTGCCAGCAGTGTGGGACAGCAACTTAACTATGGCTACACCTTC.

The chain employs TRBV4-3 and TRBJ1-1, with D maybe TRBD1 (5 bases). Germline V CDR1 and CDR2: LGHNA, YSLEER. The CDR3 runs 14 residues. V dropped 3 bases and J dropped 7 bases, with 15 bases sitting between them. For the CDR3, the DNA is TGCGCCAGCAGCCAGGCTACAGGTCTGATTGAAGCTTTCTTT. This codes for CASSQATGLIEAFF.

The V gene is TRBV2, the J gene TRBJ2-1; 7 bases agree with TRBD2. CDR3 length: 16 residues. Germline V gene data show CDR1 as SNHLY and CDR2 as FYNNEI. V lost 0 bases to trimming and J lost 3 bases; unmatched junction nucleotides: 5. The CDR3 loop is CASSEAQGTIYNEQFF. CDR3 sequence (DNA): TGTGCCAGCAGTGAAGCGCAAGGGACTATCTACAATGAGCAGTTCTTC.

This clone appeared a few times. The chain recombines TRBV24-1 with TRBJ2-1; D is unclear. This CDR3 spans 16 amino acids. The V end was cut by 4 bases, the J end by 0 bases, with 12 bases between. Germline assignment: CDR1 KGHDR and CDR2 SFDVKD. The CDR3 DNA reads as TGTGCCACCAGTGAGCCCTCCATCAGCTCCTACAATGAGCAGTTCTTC. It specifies CATSEPSISSYNEQFF.

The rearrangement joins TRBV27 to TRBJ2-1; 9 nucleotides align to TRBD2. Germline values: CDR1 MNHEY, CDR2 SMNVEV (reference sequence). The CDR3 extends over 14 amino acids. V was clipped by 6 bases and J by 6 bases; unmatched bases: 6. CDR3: CASRYSGSGNEQFF. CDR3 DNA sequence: TGTGCCAGCAGGTATAGCGGGAGCGGCAATGAGCAGTTCTTC.

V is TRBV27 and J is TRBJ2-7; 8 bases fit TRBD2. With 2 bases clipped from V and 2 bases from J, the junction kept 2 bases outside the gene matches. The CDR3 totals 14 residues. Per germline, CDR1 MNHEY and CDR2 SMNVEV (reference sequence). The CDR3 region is CASSLNGRAYEQYF. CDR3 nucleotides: TGTGCCAGCAGTTTAAACGGGAGGGCCTACGAGCAGTACTTC.

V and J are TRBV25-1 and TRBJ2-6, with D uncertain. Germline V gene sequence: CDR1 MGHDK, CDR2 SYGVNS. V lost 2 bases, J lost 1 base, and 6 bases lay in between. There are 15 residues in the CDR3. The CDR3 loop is CASSEARSGANVLTF. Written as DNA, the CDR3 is TGTGCCAGCAGTGAAGCGAGGTCTGGGGCCAACGTCCTGACTTTC.

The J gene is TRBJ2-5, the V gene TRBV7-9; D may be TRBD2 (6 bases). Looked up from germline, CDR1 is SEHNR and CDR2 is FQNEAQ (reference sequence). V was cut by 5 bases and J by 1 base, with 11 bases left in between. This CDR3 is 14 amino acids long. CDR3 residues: CASSRAGIQETQYF. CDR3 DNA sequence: TGTGCCAGCAGCAGAGCGGGTATCCAAGAGACCCAGTACTTC.

The CDR3 region has the DNA TGTGCCAGCAACCTCCTCGGTTTTGAAGCTTTCTTT. Protein product: CASNLLGFEAFF. V and J are TRBV7-2 and TRBJ1-1; D ambiguous. Germline V gene sequence: CDR1 SGHTA, CDR2 FQGNSA. The CDR3 is 12 residues long. V gave up 7 bases and J gave up 7 bases, with 13 bases separating them.

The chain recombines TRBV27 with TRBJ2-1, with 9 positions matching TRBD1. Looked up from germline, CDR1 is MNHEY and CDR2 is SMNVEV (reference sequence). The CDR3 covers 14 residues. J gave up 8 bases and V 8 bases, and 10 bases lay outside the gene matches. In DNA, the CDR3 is TGTGCCAGCTTACCGGGACAGGGCTATCATGAGCAGTTCTTC. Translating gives CASLPGQGYHEQFF.

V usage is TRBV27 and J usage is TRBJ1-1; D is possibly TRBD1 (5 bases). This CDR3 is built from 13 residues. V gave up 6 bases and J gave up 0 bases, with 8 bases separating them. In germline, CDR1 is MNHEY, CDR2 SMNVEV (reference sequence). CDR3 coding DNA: TGTGCCAGCAGGGGGGGATTGAACACTGAAGCTTTCTTT. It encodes CASRGGLNTEAFF.

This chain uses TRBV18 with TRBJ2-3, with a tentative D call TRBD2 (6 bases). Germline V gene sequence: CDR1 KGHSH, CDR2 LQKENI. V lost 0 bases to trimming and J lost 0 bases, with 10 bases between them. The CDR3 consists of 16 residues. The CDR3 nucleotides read TGTGCCAGCTCACCACCGAGGCGGGAAAGCACAGATACGCAGTATTTT. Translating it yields CASSPPRRESTDTQYF.

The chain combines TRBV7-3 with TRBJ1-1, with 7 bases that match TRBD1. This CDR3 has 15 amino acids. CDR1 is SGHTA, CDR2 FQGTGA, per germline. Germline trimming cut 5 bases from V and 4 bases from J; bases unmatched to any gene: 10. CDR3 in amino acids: CASSRRGGEVTEAFF. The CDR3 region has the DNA TGTGCCAGCAGCCGAAGAGGGGGCGAGGTCACTGAAGCTTTCTTT.

The CDR3 DNA reads TGTGCCAGCAGCTTCGACGGGACTATTGGCGAGCAGTACTTC. Translation: CASSFDGTIGEQYF. The J gene is TRBJ2-7, the V gene TRBV7-6, with 7 nucleotides matching TRBD2. Losses at the gene ends were 3 bases for V and 6 bases for J; bases not matched to a gene: 8. In germline, CDR1 is SGHVS, CDR2 FNYEAQ. This CDR3 comprises 14 residues. The complete variable domain, with remaining parts taken from reference TRBV7-6 and TRBJ2-7, reads GAGVSQSPRYKVTKRGQDVALRCDPISGHVSLYWYRQALGQGPEFLTYFNYEAQQDKSGLPNDRFSAERPEGSISTLTIQRTEQRDSAMYRCASSFDGTIGEQYFGPGTRLTVT.

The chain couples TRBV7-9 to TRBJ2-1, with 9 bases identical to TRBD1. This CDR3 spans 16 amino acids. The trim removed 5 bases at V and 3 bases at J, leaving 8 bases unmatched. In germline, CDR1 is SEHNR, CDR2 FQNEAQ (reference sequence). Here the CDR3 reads CASSPGGTGYYNEQFF. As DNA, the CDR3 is TGTGCCAGCAGCCCCGGTGGGACAGGGTACTACAATGAGCAGTTCTTC. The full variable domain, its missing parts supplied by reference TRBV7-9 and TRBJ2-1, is DTGVSQNPRHKITKRGQNVTFRCDPISEHNRLYWYRQTLGQGPEFLTYFQNEAQLEKSRLLSDRFSAERPKGSFSTLEIQRTEQGDSAMYLCASSPGGTGYYNEQFFGPGTRLTVL.

CDR3: CASSLTVSTEAFF. The CDR3 nucleotides are TGCGCCAGCAGCCTGACAGTTTCCACTGAAGCTTTCTTT. V gene TRBV5-1 combines with J gene TRBJ1-1, with a weak D call TRBD1 (5 bases). The CDR3 sequence is 13 residues long. Trimming pared 4 bases from V and 4 bases from J, leaving 11 bases between. Germline-derived CDR1 and CDR2 are SGHRS and YFSETQ.

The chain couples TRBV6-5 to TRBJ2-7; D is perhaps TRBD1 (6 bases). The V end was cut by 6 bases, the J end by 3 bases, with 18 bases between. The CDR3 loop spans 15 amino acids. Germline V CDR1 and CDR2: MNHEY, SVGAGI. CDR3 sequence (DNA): TGTGCCAGCAGGGCAGGGACACTGAAAGACTACGAGCAGTACTTC. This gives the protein CASRAGTLKDYEQYF.

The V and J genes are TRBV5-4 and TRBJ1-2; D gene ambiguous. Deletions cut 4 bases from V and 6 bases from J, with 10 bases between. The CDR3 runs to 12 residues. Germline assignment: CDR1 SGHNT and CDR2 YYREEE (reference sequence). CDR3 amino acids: CASSPGGDGYTF. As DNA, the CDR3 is TGTGCCAGCAGCCCCGGCGGGGATGGCTACACCTTC.

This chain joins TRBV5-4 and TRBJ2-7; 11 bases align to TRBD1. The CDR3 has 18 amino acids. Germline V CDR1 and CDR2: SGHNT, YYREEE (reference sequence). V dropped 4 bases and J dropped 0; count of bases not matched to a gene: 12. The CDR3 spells CASSPRRTGGPLSYEQYF. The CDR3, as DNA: TGTGCCAGCAGCCCTAGAAGGACAGGGGGCCCACTCTCCTACGAGCAGTACTTC.

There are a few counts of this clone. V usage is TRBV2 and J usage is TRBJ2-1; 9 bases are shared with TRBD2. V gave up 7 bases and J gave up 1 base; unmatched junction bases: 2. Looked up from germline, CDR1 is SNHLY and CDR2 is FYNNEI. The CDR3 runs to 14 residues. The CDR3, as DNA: TGTGCCAGCATCACTAGCGGGTCCTACAATGAGCAGTTCTTC. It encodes CASITSGSYNEQFF.

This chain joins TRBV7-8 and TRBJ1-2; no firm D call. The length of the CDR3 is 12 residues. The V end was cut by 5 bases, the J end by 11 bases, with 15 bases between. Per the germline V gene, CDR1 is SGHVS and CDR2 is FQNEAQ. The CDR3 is CASSHRENDYTF. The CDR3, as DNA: TGTGCCAGCAGCCATCGAGAGAACGATTACACCTTC.